This T cell receptor (beta chain) appears in the sequencing data of a study of T cell repertoires in cytomegalovirus infection. Study context: Based on public TCR beta signatures, there were indications of CMV infection and of a matching HLA type.

TCRdb recomputed calls from the reads with MiXCR, one row per CDR3 protein. Of about 69,000 distinct CDR3 sequences in the sample, about 29% are singletons; the top ten hold 59%. This clonotype was counted ten times or more. Its target is not known. General study results and limits: Public TCR beta family frequency separated CMV-and-HLA carriers, including in an independent cohort. HLA-C-restricted CMV-specific TCR beta clonotypes were dominant in the ex vivo response.

The sample was CD8+ T cells from cultured PBMCs, taken from culture after CMV antigen stimulation. The receptor was derived from a human donor in good health (CMV status not recorded). Some clones in this sample may be carry-over from other donors' samples.

Here the CDR3 reads CASSLGAVQETQYF. As DNA, the CDR3 is TGTGCCAGCAGCTTAGGAGCGGTCCAAGAGACCCAGTACTTC. V is TRBV7-2 and J is TRBJ2-5, with a tentative D call TRBD2 (5 bases). This CDR3 has 14 amino acids. Deletions cut 1 base from V and 1 base from J, with 7 bases between. Germline CDR1 and CDR2: SGHTA and FQGNSA.